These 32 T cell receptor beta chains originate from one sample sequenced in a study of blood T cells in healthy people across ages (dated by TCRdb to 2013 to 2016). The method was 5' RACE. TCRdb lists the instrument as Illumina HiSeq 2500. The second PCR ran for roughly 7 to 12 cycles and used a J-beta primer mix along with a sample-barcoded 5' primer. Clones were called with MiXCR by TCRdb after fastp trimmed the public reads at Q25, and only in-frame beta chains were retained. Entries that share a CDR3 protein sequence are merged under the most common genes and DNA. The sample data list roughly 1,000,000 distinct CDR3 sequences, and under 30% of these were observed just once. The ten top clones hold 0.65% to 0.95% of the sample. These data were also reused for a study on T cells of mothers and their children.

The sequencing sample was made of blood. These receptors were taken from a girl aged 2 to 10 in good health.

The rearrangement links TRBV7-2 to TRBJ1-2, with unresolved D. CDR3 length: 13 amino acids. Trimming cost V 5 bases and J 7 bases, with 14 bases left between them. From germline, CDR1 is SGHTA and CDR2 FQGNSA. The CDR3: CASSLFQVVGYTF. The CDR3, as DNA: TGTGCCAGCAGCCTATTCCAGGTGGTTGGCTACACCTTC.

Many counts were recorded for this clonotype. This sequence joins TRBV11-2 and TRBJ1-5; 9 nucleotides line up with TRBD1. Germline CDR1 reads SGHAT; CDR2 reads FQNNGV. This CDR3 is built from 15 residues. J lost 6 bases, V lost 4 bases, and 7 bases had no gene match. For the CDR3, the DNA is TGTGCCAGCAGCTCCGGGACAGGGAGGATTCAGCCCCAGCATTTT. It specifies CASSSGTGRIQPQHF. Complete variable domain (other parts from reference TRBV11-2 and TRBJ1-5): EAGVAQSPRYKIIEKRQSVAFWCNPISGHATLYWYQQILGQGPKLLIQFQNNGVVDDSQLPKDRFSAERLKGVDSTLKIQPAKLEDSAVYLCASSSGTGRIQPQHFGDGTRLSIL.

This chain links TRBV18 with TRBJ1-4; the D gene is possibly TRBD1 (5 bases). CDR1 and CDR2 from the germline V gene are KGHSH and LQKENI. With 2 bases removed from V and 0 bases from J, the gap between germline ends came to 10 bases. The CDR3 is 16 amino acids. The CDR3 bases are TGTGCCAGCTCACCAGTTCGGGGACCAACTAATGAAAAACTGTTTTTT. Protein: CASSPVRGPTNEKLFF.

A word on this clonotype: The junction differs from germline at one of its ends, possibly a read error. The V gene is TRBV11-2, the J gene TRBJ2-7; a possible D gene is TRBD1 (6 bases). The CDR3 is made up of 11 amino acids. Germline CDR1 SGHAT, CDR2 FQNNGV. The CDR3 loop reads CASSLTGHQDF. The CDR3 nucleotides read TGTGCCAGCAGCTTAACAGGGCACCAGGACTTC. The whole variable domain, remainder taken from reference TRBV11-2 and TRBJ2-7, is EAGVAQSPRYKIIEKRQSVAFWCNPISGHATLYWYQQILGQGPKLLIQFQNNGVVDDSQLPKDRFSAERLKGVDSTLKIQPAKLEDSAVYLCASSLTGHQDFGPGTRLTVT.

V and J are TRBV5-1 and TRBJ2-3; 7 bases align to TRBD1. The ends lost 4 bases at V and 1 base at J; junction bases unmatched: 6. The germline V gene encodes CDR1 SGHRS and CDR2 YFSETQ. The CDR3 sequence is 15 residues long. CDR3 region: CASSRGGQRTDTQYF. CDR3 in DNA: TGCGCCAGCAGCCGTGGGGGACAGCGCACAGATACGCAGTATTTT.

DNA for the CDR3: TGTGCCAGCAGCTTTGCGCGGCAGGGGAATGAAAAACTGTTTTTT. This codes for CASSFARQGNEKLFF. The chain couples TRBV28 to TRBJ1-4; maybe TRBD1 (6 bases). Germline assignment: CDR1 MDHEN and CDR2 SYDVKM. The CDR3 has 15 amino acids. Trimming shortened V by 6 bases and J by 5 bases, and 16 bases separated the two germline ends.

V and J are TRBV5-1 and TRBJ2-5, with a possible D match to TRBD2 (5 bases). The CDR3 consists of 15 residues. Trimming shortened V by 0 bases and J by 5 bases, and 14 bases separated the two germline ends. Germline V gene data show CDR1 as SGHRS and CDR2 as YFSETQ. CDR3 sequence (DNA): TGCGCCAGCAGCTTGGTGGAAGGACTTAAGGAGACCCAGTACTTC. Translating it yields CASSLVEGLKETQYF.

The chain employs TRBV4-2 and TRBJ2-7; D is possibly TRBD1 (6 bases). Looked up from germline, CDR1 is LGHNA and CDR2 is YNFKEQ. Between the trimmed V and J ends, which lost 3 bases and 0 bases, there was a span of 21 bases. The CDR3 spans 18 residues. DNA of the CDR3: TGTGCCAGCAGCCATCCCAGTCCTCCCCCGGGACACTCCTACGAGCAGTACTTC. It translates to CASSHPSPPPGHSYEQYF.

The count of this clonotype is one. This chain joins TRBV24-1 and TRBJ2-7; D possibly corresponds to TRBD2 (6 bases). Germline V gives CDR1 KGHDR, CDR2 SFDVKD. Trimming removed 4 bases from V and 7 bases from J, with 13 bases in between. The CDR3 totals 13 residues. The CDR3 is CATSEGGRKEQYF. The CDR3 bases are TGTGCCACCAGTGAGGGAGGTCGGAAAGAGCAGTACTTC.

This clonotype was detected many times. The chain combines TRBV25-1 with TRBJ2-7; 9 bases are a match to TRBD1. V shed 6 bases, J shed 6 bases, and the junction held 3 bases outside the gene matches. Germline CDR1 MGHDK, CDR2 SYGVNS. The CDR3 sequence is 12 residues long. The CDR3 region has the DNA TGTGCCAGCAGGGACAGGGGCAGCGAGCAGTACTTC. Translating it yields CASRDRGSEQYF.

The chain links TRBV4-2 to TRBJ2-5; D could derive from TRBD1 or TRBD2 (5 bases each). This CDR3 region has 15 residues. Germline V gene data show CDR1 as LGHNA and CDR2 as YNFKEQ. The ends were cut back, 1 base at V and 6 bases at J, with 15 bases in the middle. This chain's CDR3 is CASSQGGGTSQTQYF. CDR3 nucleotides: TGTGCCAGCAGCCAAGGGGGTGGGACCAGCCAGACCCAGTACTTC.

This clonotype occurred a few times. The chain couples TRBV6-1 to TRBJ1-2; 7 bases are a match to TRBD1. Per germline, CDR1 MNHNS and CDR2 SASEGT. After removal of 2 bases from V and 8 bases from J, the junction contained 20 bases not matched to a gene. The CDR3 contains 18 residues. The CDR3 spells CASSERITTGEIVEGYTF. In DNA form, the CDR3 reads TGTGCCAGCAGTGAAAGGATAACTACAGGGGAGATAGTAGAAGGCTACACCTTC.

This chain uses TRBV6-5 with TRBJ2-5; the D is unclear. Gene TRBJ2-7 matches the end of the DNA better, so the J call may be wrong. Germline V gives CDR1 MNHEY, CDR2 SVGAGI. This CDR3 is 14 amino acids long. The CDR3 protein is CASSFLGVYYEQYF. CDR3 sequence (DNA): TGTGCCAGCAGTTTCTTGGGTGTCTACTACGAGCAGTACTTC.

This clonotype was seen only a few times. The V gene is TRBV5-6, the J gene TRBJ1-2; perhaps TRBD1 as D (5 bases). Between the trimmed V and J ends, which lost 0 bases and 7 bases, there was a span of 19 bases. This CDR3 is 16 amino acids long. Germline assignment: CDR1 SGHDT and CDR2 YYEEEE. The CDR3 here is CASSLVGLGTYVGYTF. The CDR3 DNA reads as TGTGCCAGCAGCTTGGTGGGACTGGGGACCTACGTTGGCTACACCTTC.

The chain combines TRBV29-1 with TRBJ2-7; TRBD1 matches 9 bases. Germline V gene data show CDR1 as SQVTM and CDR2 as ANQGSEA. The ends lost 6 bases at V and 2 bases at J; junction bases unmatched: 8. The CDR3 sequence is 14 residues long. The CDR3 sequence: CSVGTGQGTYEQYF. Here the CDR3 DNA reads TGCAGCGTGGGCACAGGACAGGGGACCTACGAGCAGTACTTC.

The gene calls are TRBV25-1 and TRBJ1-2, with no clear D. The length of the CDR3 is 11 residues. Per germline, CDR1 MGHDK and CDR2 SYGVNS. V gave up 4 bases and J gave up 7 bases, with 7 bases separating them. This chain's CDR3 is CASSAGFGYTF. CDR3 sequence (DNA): TGTGCCAGCAGTGCTGGGTTTGGCTACACCTTC.

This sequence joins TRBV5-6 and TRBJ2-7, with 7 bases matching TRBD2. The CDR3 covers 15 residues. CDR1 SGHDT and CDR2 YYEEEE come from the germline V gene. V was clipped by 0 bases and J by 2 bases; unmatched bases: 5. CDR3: CASSLDPAGPYEQYF. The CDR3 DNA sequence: TGTGCCAGCAGCTTGGATCCAGCGGGGCCCTACGAGCAGTACTTC.

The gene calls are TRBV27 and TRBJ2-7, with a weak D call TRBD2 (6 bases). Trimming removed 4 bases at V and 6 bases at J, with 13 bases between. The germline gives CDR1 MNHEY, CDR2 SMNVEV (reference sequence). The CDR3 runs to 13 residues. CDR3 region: CASSSDYPGEQYF. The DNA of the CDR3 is TGTGCCAGCAGTTCGGACTACCCTGGCGAGCAGTACTTC.

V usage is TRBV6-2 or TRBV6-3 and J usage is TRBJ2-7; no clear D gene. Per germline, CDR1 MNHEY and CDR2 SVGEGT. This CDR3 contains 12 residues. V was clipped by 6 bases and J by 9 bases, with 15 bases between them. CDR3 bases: TGTGCCAGCAGGACCCCACACTCGGGGCAGTACTTC. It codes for CASRTPHSGQYF.

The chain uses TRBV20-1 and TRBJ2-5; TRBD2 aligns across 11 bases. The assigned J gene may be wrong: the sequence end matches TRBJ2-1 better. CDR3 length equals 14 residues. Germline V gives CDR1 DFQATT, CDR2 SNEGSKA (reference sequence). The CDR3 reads CSARLLAGGNEQFF. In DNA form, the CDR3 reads TGCAGTGCTAGATTGCTAGCGGGAGGTAATGAGCAGTTCTTC.

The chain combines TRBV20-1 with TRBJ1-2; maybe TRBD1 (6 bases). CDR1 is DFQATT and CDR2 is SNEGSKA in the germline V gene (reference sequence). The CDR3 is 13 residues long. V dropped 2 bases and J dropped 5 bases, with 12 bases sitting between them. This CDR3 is CSARPMDSYGYTF. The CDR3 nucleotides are TGCAGTGCTAGACCGATGGACAGTTATGGCTACACCTTC.

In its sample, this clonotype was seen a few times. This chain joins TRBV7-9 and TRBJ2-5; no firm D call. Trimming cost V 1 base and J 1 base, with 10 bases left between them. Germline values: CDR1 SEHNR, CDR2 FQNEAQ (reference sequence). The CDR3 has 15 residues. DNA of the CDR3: TGTGCCAGCAGCTTAGGTCGAACCTCCCAAGAGACCCAGTACTTC. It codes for CASSLGRTSQETQYF.

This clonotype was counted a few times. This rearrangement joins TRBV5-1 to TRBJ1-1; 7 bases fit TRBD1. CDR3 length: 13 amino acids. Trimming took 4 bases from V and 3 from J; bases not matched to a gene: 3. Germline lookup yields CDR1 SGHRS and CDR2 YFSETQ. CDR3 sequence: CASSVQGYTEAFF. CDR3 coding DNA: TGCGCCAGCAGCGTACAGGGGTACACTGAAGCTTTCTTT.

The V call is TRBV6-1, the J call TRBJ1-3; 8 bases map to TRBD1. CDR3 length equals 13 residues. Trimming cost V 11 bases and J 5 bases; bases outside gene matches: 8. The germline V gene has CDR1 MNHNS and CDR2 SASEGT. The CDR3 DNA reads TGTGCCGGACGACAGGGGCTACGAAACACCATATATTTT. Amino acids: CAGRQGLRNTIYF.

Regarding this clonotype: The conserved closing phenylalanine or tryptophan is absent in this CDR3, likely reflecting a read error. The CDR3 region has the DNA TGTGCCAGCAGGTTAGGGGAAGAGACCCAGTACCTC. It is translated as CASRLGEETQYL. This rearrangement joins TRBV7-9 to TRBJ2-1, with D possibly TRBD1 on 5 matching bases. The DNA end is a closer match to TRBJ2-5, so the J assignment may be wrong. This CDR3 region has 12 residues. The germline CDR1 and CDR2 sequences are SEHNR and FQNEAQ (reference sequence).

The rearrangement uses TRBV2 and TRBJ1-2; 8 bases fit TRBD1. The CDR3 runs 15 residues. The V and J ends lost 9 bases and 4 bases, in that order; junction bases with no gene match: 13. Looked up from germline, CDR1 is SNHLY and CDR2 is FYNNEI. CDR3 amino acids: CASYRGTSVGYGYTF. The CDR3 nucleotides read TGTGCCAGTTACAGGGGGACGTCAGTCGGCTATGGCTACACCTTC.

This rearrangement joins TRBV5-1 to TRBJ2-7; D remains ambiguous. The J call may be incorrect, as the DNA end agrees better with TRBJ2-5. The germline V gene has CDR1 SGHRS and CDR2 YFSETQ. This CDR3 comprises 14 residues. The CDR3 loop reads CASSSVVLEETQYF. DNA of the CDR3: TGCGCCAGCAGCTCTGTCGTGCTAGAAGAGACCCAGTACTTC.

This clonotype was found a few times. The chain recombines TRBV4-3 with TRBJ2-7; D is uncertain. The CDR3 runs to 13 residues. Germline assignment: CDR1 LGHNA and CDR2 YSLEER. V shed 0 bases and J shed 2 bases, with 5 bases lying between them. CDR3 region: CASSQEKAYEQYF. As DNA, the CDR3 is TGCGCCAGCAGCCAAGAAAAGGCCTACGAGCAGTACTTC.

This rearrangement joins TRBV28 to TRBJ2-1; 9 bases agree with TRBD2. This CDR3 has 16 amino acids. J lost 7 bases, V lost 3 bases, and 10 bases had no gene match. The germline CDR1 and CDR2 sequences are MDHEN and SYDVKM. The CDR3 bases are TGTGCCAGCAGTTTGGTGTTAGCGGGAGTTAAGAATGAGCAGTTCTTC. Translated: CASSLVLAGVKNEQFF.

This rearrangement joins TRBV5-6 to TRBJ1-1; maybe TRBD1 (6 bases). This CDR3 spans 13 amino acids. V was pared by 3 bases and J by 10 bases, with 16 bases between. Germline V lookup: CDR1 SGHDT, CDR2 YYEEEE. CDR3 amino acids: CASSWWGGAGAFF. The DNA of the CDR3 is TGTGCCAGCAGCTGGTGGGGGGGCGCGGGAGCTTTCTTT.

The CDR3 nucleotides are TGTGCCAGCAGCCCCGGGAGGGCACTCACTGAAGCTTTCTTT. Translation: CASSPGRALTEAFF. The chain has TRBV27 and TRBJ1-1; D unclear. Trimming removed 6 bases from V and 4 bases from J, with 15 bases in between. Germline CDR1 is MNHEY and CDR2 is SMNVEV (reference sequence). The CDR3 has 14 amino acids.

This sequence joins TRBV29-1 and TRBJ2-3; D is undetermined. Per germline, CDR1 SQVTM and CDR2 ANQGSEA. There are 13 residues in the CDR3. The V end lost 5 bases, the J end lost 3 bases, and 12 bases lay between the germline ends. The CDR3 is CSVLSAETDTQYF. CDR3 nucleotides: TGCAGCGTTTTGTCAGCCGAAACAGATACGCAGTATTTT.